This entry concerns a single T cell receptor (beta chain). The antigen is not known. The sample is drawn from a study of shared clonotypes between healthy human individuals. Study in general: CD4 naive and CD4 memory each took three plates per donor, while CD8 naive took two and CD8 memory one. Study-level findings and limits: Naive subsets typically showed greater estimated richness than memory subsets. Relative to clonotypes present in all four donors, those not shared had lower generation probabilities.

In the original workflow: ImmunoSEQ junction-only sequences lacked quality scores, so their filtering differed. Measured with immunoSEQ multiplex PCR; TCRdb has only the in-frame clones, and not every one. That table is the source of V, J and clone size, and D and trimming were worked out from the DNA. The sample carries 780,000 or so clones, roughly two thirds recorded once. This receptor was taken from a woman aged 30 to 39 in good health. Sequenced material: memory CD4+ T cells sorted from blood. Stated subset: CD45RA-negative fraction.

The CDR3 loop reads CARSQGEKLFF. CDR3 in DNA: TGTGCCAGAAGCCAGGGGGAAAAACTGTTTTTT. The J gene is TRBJ1-4, the V gene TRBV2, with D possibly being TRBD1 (6 bases). This CDR3 is 11 amino acids long. Trimming cost V 9 bases and J 8 bases, with 10 bases left between them. Germline V gene lookup returns CDR1 SNHLY and CDR2 FYNNEI.